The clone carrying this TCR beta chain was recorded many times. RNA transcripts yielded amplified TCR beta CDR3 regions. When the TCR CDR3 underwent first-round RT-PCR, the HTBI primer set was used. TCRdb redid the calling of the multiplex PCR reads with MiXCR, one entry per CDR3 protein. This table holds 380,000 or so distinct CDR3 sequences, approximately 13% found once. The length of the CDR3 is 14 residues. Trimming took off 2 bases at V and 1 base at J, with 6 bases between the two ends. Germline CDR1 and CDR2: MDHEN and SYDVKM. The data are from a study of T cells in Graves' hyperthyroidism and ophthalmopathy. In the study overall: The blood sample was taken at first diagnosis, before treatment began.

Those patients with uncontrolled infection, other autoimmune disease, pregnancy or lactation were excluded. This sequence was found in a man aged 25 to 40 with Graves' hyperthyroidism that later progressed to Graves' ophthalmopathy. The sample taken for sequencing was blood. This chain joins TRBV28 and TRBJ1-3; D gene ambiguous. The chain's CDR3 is CASSLMVSGNTIYF. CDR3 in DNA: TGTGCCAGCAGTTTAATGGTTTCTGGAAACACCATATATTTT.